The 7 T cell receptor beta chains presented below share a single source sample, sequenced in a study of long-term antiretroviral therapy in people with HIV. Version v3.0 of the immunoSEQ assay ran at survey level. Profiled with immunoSEQ multiplex PCR; TCRdb holds only in-frame clones, not every one. The data show about 26,000 clones, approximately 80% seen once. Specimen: unsorted PBMCs, collected 1.1 years before starting antiretroviral therapy. These receptors were collected from a woman aged 25 to 39 with HIV.

In this sample, this clone turned up a few times. This chain connects TRBV4-2 to TRBJ1-2, with 7 bases matching TRBD1. Germline V gene lookup returns CDR1 LGHNA and CDR2 YNFKEQ. The CDR3 consists of 13 residues. After removal of 5 bases from V and 8 bases from J, the junction contained 8 bases not matched to a gene. The CDR3 nucleotides read TGTGCCAGCAGCTACACAGGGGCGGGAGGCTACACCTTC. Translated: CASSYTGAGGYTF.

This chain joins TRBV10-1 and TRBJ2-3, with 8 nucleotides matching TRBD2. The CDR3 is 17 amino acids. Germline V gene sequence: CDR1 WNHNN, CDR2 SYGVQD (reference sequence). Trimming at V came to 0 bases and at J to 3 bases, leaving 8 bases not matched to a gene. DNA for the CDR3: TGCGCCAGCAGTGAGTCGACTCCGGGGGGGCGGACAGATACGCAGTATTTT. Protein product: CASSESTPGGRTDTQYF.

This clone was detected once. The chain carries TRBV4-2 and TRBJ2-1; D is possibly TRBD1 (5 bases). The germline V and J ends were trimmed by 3 bases and 8 bases, with 23 bases remaining between them. The CDR3 sequence is 17 residues long. Germline V gene lookup returns CDR1 LGHNA and CDR2 YNFKEQ. The CDR3 region is CASSQDTGLNGRDEQFF. The CDR3, as DNA: TGTGCCAGCAGCCAGGATACAGGTCTCAACGGCCGAGATGAGCAGTTCTTC.

The genes are TRBV7-2 and TRBJ2-6; D uncertain. This CDR3 has 15 residues. Deletions cut 1 base from V and 0 bases from J, with 4 bases between. Germline V gene data show CDR1 as SGHTA and CDR2 as FQGNSA. CDR3 region: CASSLDSSGANVLTF. The DNA for the CDR3 is TGTGCCAGCAGCTTAGATTCCTCTGGGGCCAACGTCCTGACTTTC.

V gene TRBV5-1 combines with J gene TRBJ1-5; tentative D call: TRBD1 (5 bases). Germline V gene sequence: CDR1 SGHRS, CDR2 YFSETQ. The CDR3 has 15 amino acids. Trimming cost V 0 bases and J 0 bases, with 7 bases left between them. This CDR3 reads CASSLEGYSNQPQHF. The CDR3 DNA reads as TGCGCCAGCAGCTTGGAGGGGTATAGCAATCAGCCCCAGCATTTT.

The V and J genes are TRBV5-6 and TRBJ2-6; no reliable D call. Per germline, CDR1 SGHDT and CDR2 YYEEEE. This CDR3 spans 18 amino acids. V was cut by 3 bases and J by 0 bases, with 16 bases left in between. As DNA, the CDR3 is TGTGCCAGCAGCTCGTCGTACATATTAAACTCTGGGGCCAACGTCCTGACTTTC. Translation gives CASSSSYILNSGANVLTF.

The chain employs TRBV30 and TRBJ1-2; 9 positions agree with TRBD1. Germline V lookup: CDR1 GTSNPN, CDR2 SVGIG (reference sequence). The CDR3 is 14 amino acids. Germline trimming cut 3 bases from V and 4 bases from J; bases unmatched to any gene: 6. As DNA, the CDR3 is TGTGCCTGGAGAAGCGGGACAGGGAGCTATGGCTACACCTTC. This sequence encodes CAWRSGTGSYGYTF.